Here is one T cell receptor (beta chain) with its context. The target antigen is unknown. The sample originates from a study of cytomegalovirus exposure and HLA in healthy donors. Study at large: A previous analysis identified 95 million to 120 million unique TCR beta sequences derived from around 180 million T cells. General observations from the study: In a later analysis, the majority of CMV-associated beta chains seemingly showed HLA restriction. Per a prior analysis, the majority of TCR beta V segments were productive roughly 90% or roughly 30% of the time.

Germline values: CDR1 SGHNT, CDR2 YYREEE (reference sequence). Trimming left V 3 bases short and J 6 bases short, with 14 bases between. The CDR3 loop spans 14 amino acids. Both 60 Vbeta primers and 13 Jbeta primers went into the PCR. This table comes from immunoSEQ multiplex PCR, and its TCRdb copy is limited to in-frame clones, with some not included. The sample has over 95,000 clones; about 78% are singletons. Donors likely had unrecorded immune exposures despite being nominally healthy when sampled. The sequencing sample was made of PBMCs. The clonotype originates from a woman aged 40 to 49 in good health and CMV-seropositive. This chain connects TRBV5-4 to TRBJ2-3; no clear D. CDR3 sequence: CASSSVSPPDTQYF. CDR3 DNA: TGTGCCAGCAGCTCCGTGAGCCCGCCGGATACGCAGTATTTT.